This T cell receptor (beta chain) was captured by sequencing in a study of T-cell memory formation after mild COVID-19. Study findings and constraints: Clones that shrank (day 15 to 85) were balanced CD4/CD8, whereas later expanders leaned CD4+. Memory from before infection featured some responding clones, which suggests cross-reactive memory joined.

Trimming stripped 1 base from V and 6 bases from J, with 9 bases between. The germline V gene has CDR1 KGHSH and CDR2 LQKENI. The CDR3 has 14 amino acids. TCRdb analysed the 5' RACE reads with MiXCR anew, one entry per CDR3 protein. There are almost 35,000 distinct CDR3 sequences in the sample; 7% to 9.5% occur only once, and 29% lies in the top ten. As concerns this clonotype: Its antigen remains unknown.

This chain connects TRBV18 to TRBJ2-2, with D possibly called TRBD1 or TRBD2 (5 bases each). Source material: PBMCs or a T cell subset sorted from them (not recorded which). The TCR originated in a man aged 18 to 30 who had mild COVID-19 (a few samples of this study predate the infection). Cell type and time point are not known. CDR3 region: CASSPQGSAGELFF. CDR3 coding DNA: TGTGCCAGCTCACCACAGGGGAGCGCCGGGGAGCTGTTTTTT.